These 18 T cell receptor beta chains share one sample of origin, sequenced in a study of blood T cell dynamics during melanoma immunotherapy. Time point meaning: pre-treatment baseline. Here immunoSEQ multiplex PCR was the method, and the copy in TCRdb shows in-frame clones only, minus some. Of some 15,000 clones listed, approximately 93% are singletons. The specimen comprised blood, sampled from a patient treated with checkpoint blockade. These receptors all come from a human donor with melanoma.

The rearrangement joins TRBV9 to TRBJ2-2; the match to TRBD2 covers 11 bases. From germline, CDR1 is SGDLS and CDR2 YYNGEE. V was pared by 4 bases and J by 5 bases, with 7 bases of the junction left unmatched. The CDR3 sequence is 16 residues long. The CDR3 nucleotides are TGTGCCAGCAGCTTAATAGCGGGAGGGGGTACCGGGGAGCTGTTTTTT. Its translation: CASSLIAGGGTGELFF.

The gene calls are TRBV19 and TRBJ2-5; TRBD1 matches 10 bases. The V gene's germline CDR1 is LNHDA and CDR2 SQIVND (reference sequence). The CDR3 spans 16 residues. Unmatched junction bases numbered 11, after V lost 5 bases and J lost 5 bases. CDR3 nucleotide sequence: TGTGCCAGTAGTGCCCTGACAGGGGGCGGCGGGGAGACCCAGTACTTC. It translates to CASSALTGGGGETQYF.

The CDR3 DNA sequence: TGTGCCAGCAGCTTGCAGGGGCTCCCCGGTAATGGCTACACCTTC. Protein: CASSLQGLPGNGYTF. The chain is built from TRBV7-9 and TRBJ1-2; TRBD1 might be the D (6 bases). Trimming stripped 3 bases from V and 6 bases from J, with 17 bases between. Germline V gene sequence: CDR1 SEHNR, CDR2 FQNEAQ (reference sequence). This CDR3 has 15 amino acids. Full variable domain (outside the CDR3, taken from reference TRBV7-9 and TRBJ1-2): DTGVSQNPRHKITKRGQNVTFRCDPISEHNRLYWYRQTLGQGPEFLTYFQNEAQLEKSRLLSDRFSAERPKGSFSTLEIQRTEQGDSAMYLCASSLQGLPGNGYTFGSGTRLTVV.

The DNA of the CDR3 is TGTGCCAGCAGCTTGCCGGCCGCCTCGAACACCGGGGAGCTGTTTTTT. As protein: CASSLPAASNTGELFF. The chain combines TRBV5-6 with TRBJ2-2; D is ambiguous. Germline loops: CDR1 SGHDT, CDR2 YYEEEE. This CDR3 comprises 16 residues. Between the trimmed V and J ends, which lost 1 base and 0 bases, there was a span of 10 bases.

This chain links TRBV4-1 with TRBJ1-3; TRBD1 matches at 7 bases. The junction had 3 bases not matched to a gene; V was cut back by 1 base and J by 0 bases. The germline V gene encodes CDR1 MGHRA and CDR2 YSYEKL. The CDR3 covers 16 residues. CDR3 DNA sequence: TGCGCCAGCAGCCAAGGACAGGGTAACTCTGGAAACACCATATATTTT. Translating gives CASSQGQGNSGNTIYF.

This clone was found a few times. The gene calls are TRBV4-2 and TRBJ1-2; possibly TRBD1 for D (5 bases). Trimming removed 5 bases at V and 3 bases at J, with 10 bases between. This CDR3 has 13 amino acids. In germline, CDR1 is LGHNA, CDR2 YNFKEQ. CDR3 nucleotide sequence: TGTGCCAGCAGCTTGATGGGGGACTATGGCTACACCTTC. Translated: CASSLMGDYGYTF.

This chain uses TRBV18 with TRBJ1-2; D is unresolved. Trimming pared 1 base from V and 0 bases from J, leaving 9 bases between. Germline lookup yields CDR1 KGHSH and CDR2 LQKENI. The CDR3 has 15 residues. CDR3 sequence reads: CASSPRQQPNYGYTF. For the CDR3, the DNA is TGTGCCAGCTCACCACGCCAGCAACCTAACTATGGCTACACCTTC.

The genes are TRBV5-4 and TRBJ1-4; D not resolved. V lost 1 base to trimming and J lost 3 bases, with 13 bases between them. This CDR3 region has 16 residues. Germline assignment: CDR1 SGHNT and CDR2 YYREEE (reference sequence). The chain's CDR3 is CASSLRSSGANEKLFF. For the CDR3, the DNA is TGTGCCAGCAGCTTGAGGTCCTCCGGGGCTAATGAAAAACTGTTTTTT.

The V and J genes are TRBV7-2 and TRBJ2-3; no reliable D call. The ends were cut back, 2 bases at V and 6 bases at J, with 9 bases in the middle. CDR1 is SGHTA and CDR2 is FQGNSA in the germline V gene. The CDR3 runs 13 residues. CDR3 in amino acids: CASSLTRGDTQYF. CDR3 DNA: TGTGCCAGCAGCTTAACTCGTGGGGATACGCAGTATTTT.

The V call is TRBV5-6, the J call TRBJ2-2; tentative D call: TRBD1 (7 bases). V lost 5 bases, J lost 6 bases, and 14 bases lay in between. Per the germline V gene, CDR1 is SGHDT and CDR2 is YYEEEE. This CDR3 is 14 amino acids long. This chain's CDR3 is CASRLSGGPGELFF. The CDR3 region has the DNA TGTGCCAGCAGGCTTTCAGGGGGGCCCGGGGAGCTGTTTTTT.

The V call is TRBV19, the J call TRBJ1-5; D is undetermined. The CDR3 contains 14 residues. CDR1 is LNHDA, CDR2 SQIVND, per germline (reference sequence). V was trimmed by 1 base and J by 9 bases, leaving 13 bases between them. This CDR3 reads CASSIGSQNGPQHF. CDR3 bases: TGTGCCAGTAGTATAGGATCCCAAAATGGGCCCCAGCATTTT.

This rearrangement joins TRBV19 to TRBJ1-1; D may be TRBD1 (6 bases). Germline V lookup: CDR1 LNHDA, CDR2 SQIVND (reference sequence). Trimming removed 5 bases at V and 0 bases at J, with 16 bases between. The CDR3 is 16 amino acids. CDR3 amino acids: CASSEEFGQLNTEAFF. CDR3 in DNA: TGTGCCAGTAGTGAGGAATTCGGACAGTTGAACACTGAAGCTTTCTTT.

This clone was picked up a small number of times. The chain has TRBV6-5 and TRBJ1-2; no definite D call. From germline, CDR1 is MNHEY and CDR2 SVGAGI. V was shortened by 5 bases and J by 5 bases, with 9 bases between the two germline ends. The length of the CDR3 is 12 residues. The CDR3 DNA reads TGTGCCAGCAGTCAGAAACTATATGGCTACACCTTC. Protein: CASSQKLYGYTF.

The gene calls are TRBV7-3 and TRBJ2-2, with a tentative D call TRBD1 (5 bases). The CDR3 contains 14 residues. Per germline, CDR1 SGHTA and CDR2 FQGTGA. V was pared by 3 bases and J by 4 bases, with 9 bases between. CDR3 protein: CASSLGLSTGELFF. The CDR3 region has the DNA TGTGCCAGCAGCTTGGGGCTATCCACCGGGGAGCTGTTTTTT. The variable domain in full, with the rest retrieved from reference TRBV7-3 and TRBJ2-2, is GAGVSQTPSNKVTEKGKYVELRCDPISGHTALYWYRQSLGQGPEFLIYFQGTGAADDSGLPNDRFFAVRPEGSVSTLKIQRTERGDSAVYLCASSLGLSTGELFFGEGSRLTVL.

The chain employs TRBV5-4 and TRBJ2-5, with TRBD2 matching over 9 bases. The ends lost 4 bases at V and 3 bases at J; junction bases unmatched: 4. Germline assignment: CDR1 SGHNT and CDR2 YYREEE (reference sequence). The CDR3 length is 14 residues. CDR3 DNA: TGTGCCAGCAGCCTGGTAGCGGGAGAAGAGACCCAGTACTTC. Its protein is CASSLVAGEETQYF.

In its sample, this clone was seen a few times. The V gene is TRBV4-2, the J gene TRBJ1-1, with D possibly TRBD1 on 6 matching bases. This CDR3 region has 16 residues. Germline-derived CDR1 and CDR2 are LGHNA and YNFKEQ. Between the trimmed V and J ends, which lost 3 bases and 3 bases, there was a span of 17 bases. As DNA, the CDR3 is TGTGCCAGCAGCCAGGAGCTGGTAGGGGGGGACACTGAAGCTTTCTTT. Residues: CASSQELVGGDTEAFF.

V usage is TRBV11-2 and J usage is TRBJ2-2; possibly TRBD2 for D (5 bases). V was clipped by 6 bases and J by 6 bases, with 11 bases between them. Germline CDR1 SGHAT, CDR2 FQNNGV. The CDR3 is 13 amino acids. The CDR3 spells CASRLTRPGELFF. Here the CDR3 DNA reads TGTGCCAGCAGGCTAACTAGACCCGGGGAGCTGTTTTTT.

CDR3 residues: CASSGTTGGAYNEQFF. The CDR3 nucleotides are TGTGCCAGCAGTGGGACGACAGGGGGCGCATACAATGAGCAGTTCTTC. This chain connects TRBV2 to TRBJ2-1; TRBD1 matches at 10 bases. The V and J ends lost 4 bases and 4 bases, in that order; junction bases with no gene match: 7. CDR1 and CDR2 from the germline V gene are SNHLY and FYNNEI. CDR3 size: 16 residues.